These 15 T cell receptor beta chains came from one sample sequenced in a study of a mutant IDH1 vaccine in newly diagnosed glioma (dated by TCRdb to the early 2020s). No antigens are known for them. The intended sense of this specimen's time point label: week 23, last vaccination. Each vaccine dose, consisting of 300 ug of a 20-mer mutant IDH1 peptide in Montanide, was administered subcutaneously with topical imiquimod. Library prep was done by the immunoSEQ multiplex PCR assay. Sourced from immuneACCESS, this table was stored by TCRdb with only in-frame sequences that have V and J called. A share of the clones is absent; for the studies checked, an unresolved V gene accounts for under half, and the remainder has no known explanation. Here the sample has approximately 60,000 clones; about 81% occur a single time. In total, the top ten clones hold approximately 8.2% of the sample. The input for sequencing was PBMCs, taken from a glioma patient whose treatment included an IDH1 peptide vaccine. The receptors were gathered from a woman aged 40 to 50 with glioma. Some clones in this sample may be carry-over from other donors' samples.

This clone was found a few times. V gene TRBV2 combines with J gene TRBJ1-2; D is possibly TRBD1 (6 bases). This CDR3 comprises 15 residues. Germline V CDR1 and CDR2: SNHLY, FYNNEI. Trimming stripped 6 bases from V and 7 bases from J, with 21 bases between. The DNA for the CDR3 is TGTGCCAGCAGGTTACTTTGGGAGGGGGAAAGTGGCTACACCTTC. Translated, it gives CASRLLWEGESGYTF.

The chain joins TRBV29-1 to TRBJ2-7, with a weak D call TRBD2 (6 bases). Germline V lookup: CDR1 SQVTM, CDR2 ANQGSEA. The CDR3 runs 15 residues. V was clipped by 4 bases and J by 0 bases, with 16 bases between them. CDR3: CSVAGGGGTSYEQYF. Here the CDR3 DNA reads TGCAGCGTTGCCGGCGGTGGAGGGACCTCCTACGAGCAGTACTTC.

The J gene is TRBJ2-5, the V gene TRBV30; TRBD1 might be the D (5 bases). CDR1 and CDR2 (germline): GTSNPN, SVGIG (reference sequence). This CDR3 is 13 amino acids long. V was clipped by 6 bases and J by 1 base, with 12 bases between them. The CDR3: CACALGVQETQYF. CDR3 DNA sequence: TGTGCCTGTGCGTTAGGGGTCCAAGAGACCCAGTACTTC.

Points on this clone: A much larger clone sits a single nucleotide away, making a read error possible. Other DNA sequences in this specimen translate into the identical CDR3. The chain has TRBV12-1 and TRBJ2-7; the DNA was not used to check the table's D call, TRBD2. TRBV12-1 is a documented pseudogene. The CDR3 has 17 residues. As DNA, the CDR3 is TGCGCCAGCAGACTTCGCTCGGATGGAGGACTCTCCTACGAGCAGTACTTC. Encoded protein: CASRLRSDGGLSYEQYF.

The chain couples TRBV7-2 to TRBJ2-3, with 7 positions matching TRBD2. The CDR3 length is 14 residues. Germline V lookup: CDR1 SGHTA, CDR2 FQGNSA. V trimming: 2 bases; J trimming: 4 bases; junction bases outside the gene matches: 3. Here the CDR3 reads CASSLLGGADTQYF. In nucleotides, the CDR3 is TGTGCCAGCAGCTTATTGGGGGGGGCAGATACGCAGTATTTT.

This rearrangement joins TRBV21-1 to TRBJ1-5; the table calls TRBD1, which could not be checked here. TRBV21-1 is annotated as a pseudogene. CDR3 length: 16 amino acids. CDR3 region: CASSPRDRGRDQPQHF. DNA for the CDR3: TGTGCCAGCAGCCCCCGGGACAGGGGAAGGGACCAGCCCCAGCATTTT.

This clone was seen more than once but under ten times. The V call is TRBV7-2, the J call TRBJ2-5, with 7 bases identical to TRBD1. CDR1 and CDR2 from the germline V gene are SGHTA and FQGNSA. The CDR3 is 16 residues long. V was pared by 6 bases and J by 1 base, with 11 bases of the junction left unmatched. The CDR3, as DNA: TGTGCCAGCAGAGACCGTGGGACAGTCGCCCAAGAGACCCAGTACTTC. Translating it yields CASRDRGTVAQETQYF.

The chain carries TRBV6-5 and TRBJ1-1, with D unclear. V gave up 6 bases and J gave up 4 bases, with 12 bases separating them. The CDR3 has 13 amino acids. The V gene's germline CDR1 is MNHEY and CDR2 SVGAGI. The CDR3 protein is CASSADPGTEAFF. In nucleotides, the CDR3 is TGTGCCAGCAGCGCAGACCCGGGCACTGAAGCTTTCTTT.

The sample holds one count of this clone. The rearrangement uses TRBV14 and TRBJ2-3, with D perhaps matching TRBD2 (7 bases). Germline CDR1 is SGHDN and CDR2 is FVKESK. CDR3 length: 14 amino acids. The V end was cut by 7 bases, the J end by 4 bases, with 15 bases between. CDR3 nucleotide sequence: TGTGCCAGCACTTATGGCGGGGGCCCAGATACGCAGTATTTT. It specifies CASTYGGGPDTQYF.

V and J are TRBV11-2 and TRBJ2-6; D unresolved. V lost 3 bases and J lost 0, with 6 bases in between. The germline gives CDR1 SGHAT, CDR2 FQNNGV. The CDR3 runs 15 residues. CDR3 nucleotide sequence: TGTGCCAGCAGCTTGTGGGGCTCTGGGGCCAACGTCCTGACTTTC. Encoded protein: CASSLWGSGANVLTF.

CDR3 sequence reads: CASSPSGTGFLEQYF. The CDR3 DNA follows: TGTGCCAGCTCACCGTCCGGGACAGGATTCCTCGAGCAGTACTTC. The rearrangement joins TRBV18 to TRBJ2-7, with 8 bases that match TRBD1. The CDR3 consists of 15 residues. J was trimmed by 6 bases and V by 3 bases; bases with no gene match: 10. Germline CDR1 reads KGHSH; CDR2 reads LQKENI. Combining the CDR3 with reference TRBV18 and TRBJ2-7 gives the whole variable domain NAGVMQNPRHLVRRRGQEARLRCSPMKGHSHVYWYRQLPEEGLKFMVYLQKENIIDESGMPKERFSAEFPKEGPSILRIQQVVRGDSAAYFCASSPSGTGFLEQYFGPGTRLTVT.

This clone was found a few times. Other DNA sequences within the sample encode an identical CDR3. The rearrangement joins TRBV5-4 to TRBJ1-4, with 8 bases matching TRBD1. The junction had 7 bases not matched to a gene; V was cut back by 4 bases and J by 8 bases. The CDR3 covers 14 residues. Germline V gene sequence: CDR1 SGHNT, CDR2 YYREEE (reference sequence). CDR3 sequence (DNA): TGTGCCAGCAGCCTTGACAGGGGAAGCGAAAAACTGTTTTTT. It is translated as CASSLDRGSEKLFF.

The chain joins TRBV11-2 to TRBJ1-1; D may be TRBD1 (6 bases). CDR1 is SGHAT, CDR2 FQNNGV, per germline. The CDR3 covers 16 residues. Trimming took 1 base from V and 6 from J, leaving 18 bases between them. CDR3 protein: CASSLGWGQEGAEAFF. The CDR3 DNA reads as TGTGCCAGCAGCTTAGGGTGGGGGCAGGAAGGGGCTGAAGCTTTCTTT.

This clone has just one count. J is TRBJ1-6 and V is TRBV7-9, with 9 bases fitting TRBD1. The trim removed 5 bases at V and 7 bases at J, leaving 9 bases unmatched. The CDR3 totals 16 residues. Germline values: CDR1 SEHNR, CDR2 FQNEAQ (reference sequence). The CDR3 nucleotides are TGTGCCAGCAGCCTACTCAGCGGGACAGGGAATTCACCCCTCCACTTT. It is translated as CASSLLSGTGNSPLHF. Full variable domain (rest looked up from reference TRBV7-9 and TRBJ1-6): DTGVSQNPRHKITKRGQNVTFRCDPISEHNRLYWYRQTLGQGPEFLTYFQNEAQLEKSRLLSDRFSAERPKGSFSTLEIQRTEQGDSAMYLCASSLLSGTGNSPLHFGNGTRLTVT.

This clone has just a few counts. The genes are TRBV30 and TRBJ1-1; the D is unclear. Germline CDR1 reads GTSNPN; CDR2 reads SVGIG (reference sequence). The CDR3 runs 12 residues. V lost 1 base to trimming and J lost 5 bases, with 8 bases between them. The CDR3 bases are TGTGCCTGGAGTGGTGGGGTTACTGAAGCTTTCTTT. Translating gives CAWSGGVTEAFF.